These 2 T cell receptor beta chains share one sample of origin, sequenced in a study of technical replicates of blood from a few donors. TCRdb keeps only in-frame clones here, not all; method: immunoSEQ multiplex PCR. Here the sample spans roughly 80,000 clones, around 94% being singletons. Specimen: T cells isolated from PBMCs. The receptors originated from a human donor in good health.

This CDR3 is CASSVLAGQGEQFF. DNA of the CDR3: TGTGCCAGCAGCGTTCTAGCGGGACAAGGGGAGCAGTTCTTC. The chain couples TRBV9 to TRBJ2-1; 9 nucleotides match TRBD2. Germline V gene lookup returns CDR1 SGDLS and CDR2 YYNGEE. The CDR3 sequence is 14 residues long. J lost 10 bases, V lost 2 bases, and 7 bases had no gene match. Looking up the rest from reference TRBV9 and TRBJ2-1 gives the full variable domain: DSGVTQTPKHLITATGQRVTLRCSPRSGDLSVYWYQQSLDQGLQFLIQYYNGEERAKGNILERFSAQQFPDLHSELNLSSLELGDSALYFCASSVLAGQGEQFFGPGTRLTVL.

The J gene is TRBJ2-1, the V gene TRBV5-6; a possible D gene is TRBD2 (5 bases). V gave up 2 bases and J gave up 7 bases, with 13 bases separating them. The CDR3 sequence is 14 residues long. Looked up from germline, CDR1 is SGHDT and CDR2 is YYEEEE. This CDR3 reads CASSFRGLWNEQFF. CDR3 in DNA: TGTGCCAGCAGCTTCCGGGGTTTGTGGAATGAGCAGTTCTTC.